This T cell receptor beta chain emerged from a study of early T cells in non-severe SARS-CoV-2 infection. The CDR3 sequence is 15 residues long. The V and J ends lost 5 bases and 6 bases respectively, with 20 bases between them. Per the germline V gene, CDR1 is LGHDT and CDR2 is YNNKEL (reference sequence). TCRdb independently ran MiXCR on the 5' RACE reads; one entry per CDR3 protein. The sample lists roughly 100,000 distinct CDR3 sequences, 13% to 15% seen once, with around 5.8% in the top ten. Sequencing was carried out using whole blood. This TCR came from an adult who was a healthcare worker with PCR-confirmed SARS-CoV-2 infection or an uninfected control (not recorded which). The chain uses TRBV3-1 and TRBJ2-7; D is possibly TRBD2 (5 bases). The CDR3 nucleotides are TGTGCCAGCAGCGGGTCAGACTACCGGAAGGGCGAGCAGTACTTC. Its protein product is CASSGSDYRKGEQYF.